Each of the 14 T cell receptor beta chains below was sequenced from the same sample in a study of molecular identifiers for immune sequencing clone quantification. MiXCR was run by TCRdb on the PCR reads, yielding one entry per CDR3 protein. The sample consists of under 85,000 distinct CDR3 sequences, under 20% of them appearing once. Sequencing was carried out using naive CD8+ T cells from blood, with Jurkat cell RNA spiked in. Specified subset: FACS-sorted CD8+CD4-CCR7+CD45RA+ naive T cells. These receptors were taken from a human donor in good health. Some libraries in this study had Jurkat cell RNA spiked in.

This clonotype was seen ten or more times. The J gene is TRBJ2-2, the V gene TRBV6-1; no firm D call. This CDR3 region has 13 residues. V lost 6 bases and J lost 4, with 9 bases in between. Germline CDR1 and CDR2: MNHNS and SASEGT. Written as DNA, the CDR3 is TGTGCCAGCAGCGCCCTCATCACCGGGGAGCTGTTTTTT. Its translation: CASSALITGELFF.

To note about this clonotype: A much larger clone is a single base away; this may be a read error. V usage is TRBV5-1 and J usage is TRBJ2-7, with a possible D match to TRBD2 (6 bases). The CDR3 length is 15 residues. The germline CDR1 and CDR2 sequences are SGHRS and YFSETQ. The CDR3, as DNA: TGCGCCAGCAGCTTGGTGGCGGGGAGCTCCTGCGAGCAGTACTTC. Amino acid sequence: CASSLVAGSSCEQYF.

This clonotype has ten or more counts. The chain joins TRBV7-2 to TRBJ2-5; TRBD1 aligns across 7 bases. The CDR3 is 16 residues long. The V gene end was trimmed by 5 bases and the J gene end by 1 base; junction bases not matched to a gene: 10. Germline-derived CDR1 and CDR2 are SGHTA and FQGNSA. CDR3 nucleotide sequence: TGTGCCAGCAGCCCACACCCAAGGGACAGCCAAGAGACCCAGTACTTC. Its protein product is CASSPHPRDSQETQYF.

The J gene is TRBJ2-7, the V gene TRBV14; D gene uncertain. The CDR3 covers 15 residues. Trimming took 4 bases from V and 9 from J, leaving 22 bases between them. CDR1 and CDR2 (germline): SGHDN, FVKESK. CDR3 region: CASSPDKDRPHVQYF. For the CDR3, the DNA is TGTGCCAGCAGCCCAGATAAGGACCGTCCCCACGTGCAGTACTTC.

This clonotype appeared many times. V is TRBV19 and J is TRBJ1-1; possible D gene TRBD1, 5 bases. Germline values: CDR1 LNHDA, CDR2 SQIVND (reference sequence). V gave up 4 bases and J gave up 6 bases, with 15 bases separating them. The CDR3 runs 14 residues. CDR3 DNA: TGTGCCAGTAGTAGCCCGGGACCCGGGGCTGAAGCTTTCTTT. Residues: CASSSPGPGAEAFF.

This clonotype was found many times. The chain couples TRBV4-2 to TRBJ2-7; TRBD2 matches 9 bases. This CDR3 region has 15 residues. Germline trimming cut 0 bases from V and 5 bases from J; bases unmatched to any gene: 5. Germline V gene sequence: CDR1 LGHNA, CDR2 YNFKEQ. The CDR3 loop reads CASSQEWTSANEQYF. The CDR3 nucleotides are TGTGCCAGCAGCCAAGAGTGGACTAGCGCAAACGAGCAGTACTTC.

The sample holds many counts of this clonotype. The chain carries TRBV25-1 and TRBJ2-1; D is possibly TRBD1 (6 bases). Germline loops: CDR1 MGHDK, CDR2 SYGVNS. Trimming shortened V by 3 bases and J by 4 bases, and 22 bases separated the two germline ends. CDR3 length: 18 residues. CDR3 sequence: CASSDVQGPGGTYNEQFF. The CDR3, as DNA: TGTGCCAGCAGTGACGTCCAGGGCCCCGGTGGGACATACAATGAGCAGTTCTTC. The complete variable domain, with remaining parts taken from reference TRBV25-1 and TRBJ2-1, reads EADIYQTPRYLVIGTGKKITLECSQTMGHDKMYWYQQDPGMELHLIHYSYGVNSTEKGDLSSESTVSRIRTEHFPLTLESARPSHTSQYLCASSDVQGPGGTYNEQFFGPGTRLTVL.

A few counts support this clonotype. This clone may be a read error of a much larger clone one base away. The chain carries TRBV27 and TRBJ2-5; TRBD2 aligns across 13 bases. This CDR3 is 16 amino acids long. J gave up 1 base and V 5 bases, and 4 bases lay outside the gene matches. CDR1 is MNHEY and CDR2 is SMNVEV in the germline V gene (reference sequence). The CDR3 is CASSMGLAGPQETQYF. CDR3 nucleotide sequence: TGTGCCAGCAGTATGGGACTAGCGGGACCCCAAGAGACCCAGTACTTC.

There are many counts of this clonotype. This rearrangement joins TRBV27 to TRBJ1-1; weak D call: TRBD1 (5 bases). The length of the CDR3 is 13 residues. The V end was cut by 0 bases, the J end by 11 bases, with 13 bases between. Germline V gene sequence: CDR1 MNHEY, CDR2 SMNVEV (reference sequence). In nucleotides, the CDR3 is TGTGCCAGCAGTTTATCGGCCAGGGAGGAGGCTTTCTTT. Translation gives CASSLSAREEAFF.

This clonotype has at least ten counts. The V gene is TRBV11-2, the J gene TRBJ2-7; the D gene is possibly TRBD2 (5 bases). The CDR3 consists of 14 residues. Germline CDR1 SGHAT, CDR2 FQNNGV. Trimming stripped 2 bases from V and 3 bases from J, with 11 bases between. The CDR3 loop reads CASSLSPGNYEQYF. CDR3 DNA: TGTGCCAGCAGCTTAAGCCCGGGGAACTACGAGCAGTACTTC.

This clonotype was seen repeatedly, ten times or more. The chain couples TRBV27 to TRBJ2-7; D not resolved. The CDR3 has 15 amino acids. V was pared by 0 bases and J by 0 bases, with 9 bases between. Looked up from germline, CDR1 is MNHEY and CDR2 is SMNVEV (reference sequence). CDR3 amino acids: CASSLSGLSSYEQYF. In DNA form, the CDR3 reads TGTGCCAGCAGTTTATCTGGGTTGAGCTCCTACGAGCAGTACTTC.

For this clonotype: One junction end disagrees with the germline gene, perhaps due to a read error. CDR3 sequence: CASSLTAYTGELLF. CDR3 bases: TGTGCCAGCAGCTTAACTGCCTACACCGGGGAGCTGCTTTTT. The V and J genes are TRBV7-2 and TRBJ2-2, with a weak D call TRBD2 (5 bases). The CDR3 runs to 14 residues. Per the germline V gene, CDR1 is SGHTA and CDR2 is FQGNSA.

This clonotype was picked up many times. Here the CDR3 DNA reads TGCAGTGCTAGGGGGAGACAGGGCGGTGATAGCAATCAGCCCCAGCATTTT. Protein sequence: CSARGRQGGDSNQPQHF. The chain combines TRBV20-1 with TRBJ1-5, with 7 bases aligning to TRBD1. The germline gives CDR1 DFQATT, CDR2 SNEGSKA (reference sequence). The CDR3 is 17 amino acids. After removal of 3 bases from V and 0 bases from J, the junction contained 11 bases not matched to a gene.

At least ten counts were recorded for this clonotype. The chain carries TRBV2 and TRBJ1-4; possible D gene TRBD1, 5 bases. Germline lookup yields CDR1 SNHLY and CDR2 FYNNEI. This CDR3 spans 18 amino acids. Deletions cut 0 bases from V and 10 bases from J, with 24 bases between. The CDR3 region has the DNA TGTGCCAGCAGTGAAGCCTCCCCCAGGGACGTTACTTTTGGAAAACTGTTTTTT. Translation: CASSEASPRDVTFGKLFF.